These 8 T cell receptor beta chains originate from one sample sequenced in a study of chemoradiotherapy in HPV16-positive cancers. Measured with immunoSEQ multiplex PCR; TCRdb has only the in-frame clones, and not every one. Counted here are about 16,000 clones, nearly 70% occurring once; the ten biggest clones make up less than 9.5%. This material consisted of tumor tissue, taken from a patient who underwent chemoradiotherapy. These receptors were taken from a human donor with HPV-associated anogenital cancer.

The gene calls are TRBV5-6 and TRBJ1-6, with 9 bases identical to TRBD1. J was trimmed by 1 base and V by 4 bases; bases with no gene match: 9. CDR3 length equals 18 residues. Germline CDR1 is SGHDT and CDR2 is YYEEEE. The CDR3 spells CASSGDGDRVSYNSPLHF. The CDR3 DNA follows: TGTGCCAGCAGCGGAGATGGGGACAGGGTTTCCTATAATTCACCCCTCCACTTT. Full variable domain (missing parts from reference TRBV5-6 and TRBJ1-6): DAGVTQSPTHLIKTRGQQVTLRCSPKSGHDTVSWYQQALGQGPQFIFQYYEEEERQRGNFPDRFSGHQFPNYSSELNVNALLLGDSALYLCASSGDGDRVSYNSPLHFGNGTRLTVT.

The DNA for the CDR3 is TGTGCCAGCAGCCCAGGGTGGGGCGGGGGTGAAAAACTGTTTTTT. Protein: CASSPGWGGGEKLFF. V is TRBV7-6 and J is TRBJ1-4, with TRBD1 as a possible D gene (5 bases). The V end lost 5 bases, the J end lost 7 bases, and 17 bases lay between the germline ends. There are 15 residues in the CDR3. Germline CDR1 and CDR2: SGHVS and FNYEAQ.

This clone appeared once. The chain links TRBV9 to TRBJ2-1, with D possibly TRBD2 on 6 matching bases. CDR1 and CDR2 (germline): SGDLS, YYNGEE. The length of the CDR3 is 15 residues. V was cut by 6 bases and J by 7 bases, with 20 bases left in between. CDR3 amino acids: CASNRGGQGGNEQFF. CDR3 nucleotide sequence: TGTGCCAGCAACCGTGGCGGGCAGGGAGGAAATGAGCAGTTCTTC.

The gene calls are TRBV20-1 and TRBJ1-2; D remains unclear. Trimming shortened V by 4 bases and J by 3 bases, and 0 bases separated the two germline ends. The CDR3 totals 9 residues. Germline lookup yields CDR1 DFQATT and CDR2 SNEGSKA (reference sequence). CDR3 sequence reads: CSANYGYTF. CDR3 DNA sequence: TGCAGTGCTAACTATGGCTACACCTTC.

This chain uses TRBV6-1 with TRBJ1-1, with D unresolved. The V gene's germline CDR1 is MNHNS and CDR2 SASEGT. Trimming stripped 7 bases from V and 6 bases from J, with 9 bases between. This CDR3 is built from 11 residues. The CDR3 DNA reads TGTGCCAGCAAGGAAGTGGCTGAAGCTTTCTTT. Amino acids: CASKEVAEAFF.

The chain joins TRBV5-1 to TRBJ2-3; a weak D match, TRBD2 (6 bases). The CDR3 is made up of 16 amino acids. Germline V CDR1 and CDR2: SGHRS, YFSETQ. V lost 2 bases, J lost 4 bases, and 17 bases lay in between. CDR3 sequence reads: CASSFRDSLFPDTQYF. CDR3 nucleotide sequence: TGCGCCAGCAGCTTCCGGGACTCACTTTTTCCAGATACGCAGTATTTT.

This chain links TRBV5-4 with TRBJ1-2; D unresolved. Germline CDR1 SGHNT, CDR2 YYREEE (reference sequence). V shed 3 bases and J shed 1 base, with 19 bases lying between them. CDR3 length: 17 amino acids. CDR3 in amino acids: CASSSWKHLQFNYGYTF. In DNA form, the CDR3 reads TGTGCCAGCAGCTCTTGGAAACACCTACAGTTTAACTATGGCTACACCTTC.

The V gene is TRBV6-1, the J gene TRBJ2-6; unclear D gene. CDR1 MNHNS and CDR2 SASEGT come from the germline V gene. The V end was cut by 5 bases, the J end by 1 base, with 9 bases between. The CDR3 sequence is 15 residues long. As DNA, the CDR3 is TGTGCCAGCAGTTCAAGGGATTCTGGGGCCAACGTCCTGACTTTC. Translating gives CASSSRDSGANVLTF.